This T cell receptor beta chain emerged from a study of blood T cell repertoires in COVID-19. Study summary: The origin of the acute and convalescent COVID-19 samples was the United States, Italy and Spain. In each case, the material was cDNA or gDNA derived from T cells, B-cell-depleted T cells, or PBMCs.

The CDR3 sequence is 13 residues long. The germline CDR1 and CDR2 sequences are SGHNT and YYREEE (reference sequence). Trimming took off 5 bases at V and 5 bases at J, with 13 bases between the two ends. In the original processing: Using reference gene primer amplification, nucleated cell counts were estimated. Profiled with immunoSEQ multiplex PCR; TCRdb holds only in-frame clones, not every one. The DNA gave D and trimming, while V, J and clone size come from that table. Among nearly 110,000 clones listed, 70% to 90% were seen once. The TCR comes from a man aged 45 to 65 with active or convalescent COVID-19. Input material: peripheral blood. The chain links TRBV5-4 to TRBJ2-5, with D possibly TRBD1 on 5 matching bases. CDR3 sequence reads: CASSQTGPETQYF. CDR3 DNA: TGTGCCAGCAGTCAAACAGGTCCCGAGACCCAGTACTTC.